Following are 27 T cell receptor beta chains from one sample sequenced in a study of cytomegalovirus exposure and HLA in healthy donors. PCR involved 60 Vbeta and 13 Jbeta primers. Libraries were prepared by immunoSEQ multiplex PCR; TCRdb keeps only in-frame clonotypes and omits some of them. Of around 130,000 clones in the sample, 73% were seen once. The sequencing input was PBMCs. Receptors were obtained from a woman in her forties in good health and CMV-seropositive.

V usage is TRBV19 and J usage is TRBJ1-6, with 8 positions matching TRBD1. J lost 10 bases, V lost 5 bases, and 4 bases had no gene match. In germline, CDR1 is LNHDA, CDR2 SQIVND (reference sequence). There are 13 residues in the CDR3. The CDR3 DNA is TGTGCCAGTAGTGCGGGACAGGCCTCACCCCTCCACTTT. It translates to CASSAGQASPLHF.

This chain uses TRBV7-9 with TRBJ2-4; 12 nucleotides line up with TRBD2. The CDR3 is made up of 18 amino acids. V dropped 5 bases and J dropped 0; count of bases not matched to a gene: 8. From germline, CDR1 is SEHNR and CDR2 FQNEAQ (reference sequence). CDR3 amino acids: CASSLTSGGPLAKNIQYF. Written as DNA, the CDR3 is TGTGCCAGCAGCCTGACTAGCGGGGGACCCTTAGCCAAAAACATTCAGTACTTC.

The chain carries TRBV6-5 and TRBJ2-1, with 7 bases fitting TRBD2. Germline loops: CDR1 MNHEY, CDR2 SVGAGI. CDR3 length: 15 residues. V lost 6 bases and J lost 6; bases outside the gene matches: 11. The CDR3 DNA reads as TGTGCCAGCAGGGGCGGGGGAAAGTTTACCAATGAGCAGTTCTTC. Amino acid sequence: CASRGGGKFTNEQFF.

The genes are TRBV11-3 and TRBJ2-7, with a tentative D call TRBD1 (5 bases). CDR3 length: 12 residues. Trimming pared 2 bases from V and 6 bases from J, leaving 8 bases between. The germline gives CDR1 SGHNT, CDR2 YENEEA. The DNA of the CDR3 is TGTGCCAGCAGCTTACAGGGCGGCGAGCAGTACTTC. Translation gives CASSLQGGEQYF.

The rearrangement joins TRBV5-1 to TRBJ2-7; 9 bases map to TRBD2. From germline, CDR1 is SGHRS and CDR2 YFSETQ. The V segment lost 0 bases and the J segment 5 bases; nucleotides outside the gene matches: 3. CDR3 size: 14 residues. CDR3 coding DNA: TGCGCCAGCAGCTTGGGCGGGGGGGGAAACGAGCAGTACTTC. Residues: CASSLGGGGNEQYF.

The chain links TRBV15 to TRBJ2-7; maybe TRBD2 (6 bases). Germline CDR1 and CDR2: LNHNV and YYDKDF (reference sequence). The V end was cut by 0 bases, the J end by 0 bases, with 15 bases between. The CDR3 loop spans 17 amino acids. CDR3 in amino acids: CATSRDKGLPSSYEQYF. In DNA form, the CDR3 reads TGTGCCACCAGCAGAGATAAGGGACTTCCTAGCTCCTACGAGCAGTACTTC.

Of note for this clone: The junction does not match germline at one end; this may be a read error. The chain joins TRBV28 to TRBJ1-4; D is perhaps TRBD1 (5 bases). CDR1 MDHEN and CDR2 SYDVKM come from the germline V gene. CDR3 length equals 17 residues. The CDR3 region is CVSSQARGISRLEKLFF. Here the CDR3 DNA reads TGTGTCAGCAGTCAAGCACGGGGGATCAGCCGATTGGAAAAACTGTTTTTT.

V gene TRBV5-1 combines with J gene TRBJ1-2, with D possibly TRBD1 on 6 matching bases. Deletions cut 6 bases from V and 6 bases from J, with 18 bases between. Germline V gives CDR1 SGHRS, CDR2 YFSETQ. This CDR3 spans 14 amino acids. The CDR3: CASTLTGGENGYTF. The CDR3 DNA follows: TGCGCCAGCACCCTTACGGGGGGCGAAAATGGCTACACCTTC.

This chain connects TRBV7-3 to TRBJ2-7, with 10 bases identical to TRBD2. The CDR3 consists of 13 residues. Unmatched junction bases numbered 4, after V lost 5 bases and J lost 6 bases. Germline CDR1 and CDR2: SGHTA and FQGTGA. In DNA form, the CDR3 reads TGTGCCAGCAGCCTCAGCGGGAGGGGCGAGCAGTACTTC. Its translation is CASSLSGRGEQYF.

The chain combines TRBV4-3 with TRBJ2-5; no reliable D call. This CDR3 spans 13 amino acids. V lost 0 bases to trimming and J lost 10 bases, with 12 bases between them. Germline CDR1 is LGHNA and CDR2 is YSLEER. In DNA, the CDR3 is TGCGCCAGCAGCCAAGACTCGTTCGAGGACCAGTACTTC. Its translation is CASSQDSFEDQYF.

This clone has just one count. The chain links TRBV7-9 to TRBJ2-1, with TRBD2 identical over 13 bases. CDR3 length equals 18 residues. Trimming at V came to 8 bases and at J to 3 bases, leaving 13 bases not matched to a gene. The germline gives CDR1 SEHNR, CDR2 FQNEAQ (reference sequence). CDR3 bases: TGTGCCAGCTCCGGGACTAGCGGGGACGGAGATCTCTACAATGAGCAGTTCTTC. This encodes CASSGTSGDGDLYNEQFF.

V is TRBV5-1 and J is TRBJ2-7, with 8 positions matching TRBD1. J was trimmed by 4 bases and V by 4 bases; bases with no gene match: 25. The CDR3 spans 20 residues. CDR1 and CDR2 from the germline V gene are SGHRS and YFSETQ. CDR3 nucleotide sequence: TGCGCCAGCAGCCAACCTCCCGGGACAGGCTTAACCCTAATGGGGTACGAGCAGTACTTC. It yields the protein CASSQPPGTGLTLMGYEQYF.

The chain couples TRBV10-3 to TRBJ1-1; D call uncertain. CDR1 ENHRY and CDR2 SYGVKD come from the germline V gene. Trimming cost V 0 bases and J 7 bases, with 9 bases left between them. The CDR3 has 13 amino acids. CDR3 protein: CAISESDAGEAFF. In DNA, the CDR3 is TGTGCCATCAGTGAGTCCGACGCAGGTGAAGCTTTCTTT.

The rearrangement links TRBV11-2 to TRBJ2-7; D gene unclear. CDR1 and CDR2 from the germline V gene are SGHAT and FQNNGV. The CDR3 spans 12 residues. Trimming cost V 1 base and J 5 bases, with 6 bases left between them. CDR3 sequence (DNA): TGTGCCAGCAGCTTAGCTAATAACGAGCAGTACTTC. The encoded protein is CASSLANNEQYF.

This clone has a handful of counts. This chain connects TRBV19 to TRBJ1-6, with 7 bases identical to TRBD1. V dropped 7 bases and J dropped 10; count of bases not matched to a gene: 7. This CDR3 is 13 amino acids long. The germline V gene encodes CDR1 LNHDA and CDR2 SQIVND (reference sequence). In DNA, the CDR3 is TGTGCCAGTAACGACAGGGCCGAGTCACCCCTCCACTTT. Its translation: CASNDRAESPLHF.

The V and J genes are TRBV29-1 and TRBJ1-1; D is unresolved. V lost 7 bases to trimming and J lost 3 bases, with 12 bases between them. CDR3 size: 12 residues. Germline V gives CDR1 SQVTM, CDR2 ANQGSEA. The CDR3 bases are TGCAGCGCTGGCGCCGGGGACACTGAAGCTTTCTTT. This sequence encodes CSAGAGDTEAFF.

Here the CDR3 reads CASILRDSGDYGYTF. CDR3 coding DNA: TGTGCCAGTATTTTAAGGGACAGTGGGGACTATGGCTACACCTTC. The chain is built from TRBV19 and TRBJ1-2; 7 nucleotides agree with TRBD1. J was trimmed by 3 bases and V by 7 bases; bases with no gene match: 11. The CDR3 has 15 amino acids. CDR1 and CDR2 (germline): LNHDA, SQIVND (reference sequence).

This chain links TRBV7-3 with TRBJ2-1; TRBD2 is a possible D gene (6 bases). The CDR3 loop spans 14 amino acids. Germline lookup yields CDR1 SGHTA and CDR2 FQGTGA. With 3 bases removed from V and 9 bases from J, the gap between germline ends came to 15 bases. The DNA for the CDR3 is TGTGCCAGCAGCTTCGCCGGGCGGAGGGGTGAGCAGTTCTTC. Translating gives CASSFAGRRGEQFF.

The genes are TRBV5-1 and TRBJ1-3; no definite D call. Germline V gene sequence: CDR1 SGHRS, CDR2 YFSETQ. The CDR3 totals 15 residues. Trimming took 0 bases from V and 4 from J, leaving 11 bases between them. The DNA for the CDR3 is TGCGCCAGCAGCTTGGACAGCTACTCGGGAAACACCATATATTTT. Its translation: CASSLDSYSGNTIYF.

This chain uses TRBV5-1 with TRBJ2-1; 10 nucleotides agree with TRBD1. CDR3 size: 16 residues. V gave up 4 bases and J gave up 3 bases; unmatched junction bases: 7. Germline loops: CDR1 SGHRS, CDR2 YFSETQ. CDR3 loop: CASSQHGQGGYNEQFF. CDR3 nucleotide sequence: TGCGCCAGCAGCCAACATGGACAGGGGGGCTACAATGAGCAGTTCTTC.

The genes are TRBV7-8 and TRBJ1-2, with a weak D call TRBD1 (5 bases). V was shortened by 0 bases and J by 3 bases, with 8 bases between the two germline ends. Germline loops: CDR1 SGHVS, CDR2 FQNEAQ. CDR3 length: 14 amino acids. The CDR3: CASSLAQGYYGYTF. The CDR3 DNA reads as TGTGCCAGCAGCTTAGCGCAGGGCTACTATGGCTACACCTTC.

The sample holds a few counts of this clone. The CDR3: CASRLAGASLDTQYF. As DNA, the CDR3 is TGTGCCAGCAGGTTAGCGGGAGCCTCCCTAGATACGCAGTATTTT. This rearrangement joins TRBV6-6 to TRBJ2-3; 9 bases match TRBD2. Germline lookup yields CDR1 MNHNY and CDR2 SVGAGI (reference sequence). The junction had 9 bases not matched to a gene; V was cut back by 6 bases and J by 5 bases. The CDR3 is 15 amino acids.

The rearrangement links TRBV6-5 to TRBJ2-5; 7 positions match TRBD2. The J call may be mistaken, given a closer DNA end match to TRBJ2-7. CDR3 length equals 14 residues. The germline CDR1 and CDR2 sequences are MNHEY and SVGAGI. This chain's CDR3 is CASSGGGSTYEQYF. In DNA, the CDR3 is TGTGCCAGCAGTGGCGGGGGATCAACTTACGAGCAGTACTTC.

The chain employs TRBV11-2 and TRBJ1-1, with unresolved D. The CDR3 contains 13 residues. CDR1 SGHAT and CDR2 FQNNGV come from the germline V gene. Trimming stripped 2 bases from V and 1 base from J, with 5 bases between. The CDR3 protein is CASSLTRNTEAFF. The CDR3 DNA reads TGTGCCAGCAGCTTAACTAGGAACACTGAAGCTTTCTTT.

The V gene is TRBV28, the J gene TRBJ1-1, with D perhaps TRBD1 (6 bases). Germline V gene lookup returns CDR1 MDHEN and CDR2 SYDVKM. The CDR3 is 15 amino acids. The germline V and J ends were trimmed by 7 bases and 0 bases, with 15 bases remaining between them. CDR3 DNA: TGTGCCAGCATTCGGCAGGGGTCGCTGAACACTGAAGCTTTCTTT. Encoded protein: CASIRQGSLNTEAFF.

The rearrangement links TRBV30 to TRBJ1-5; D is possibly TRBD1 (6 bases). The ends were cut back, 0 bases at V and 3 bases at J, with 9 bases in the middle. Germline CDR1 reads GTSNPN; CDR2 reads SVGIG (reference sequence). The CDR3 consists of 14 residues. CDR3 residues: CAWSVGGPNQPQHF. CDR3 bases: TGTGCCTGGAGTGTCGGGGGGCCCAATCAGCCCCAGCATTTT.

The chain recombines TRBV7-2 with TRBJ1-4, with 7 bases identical to TRBD1. V was pared by 4 bases and J by 0 bases, with 5 bases of the junction left unmatched. Germline V gives CDR1 SGHTA, CDR2 FQGNSA. CDR3 size: 16 residues. Here the CDR3 DNA reads TGTGCCAGCAGCTCCCACAGGGGAGCAACTAATGAAAAACTGTTTTTT. The encoded protein is CASSSHRGATNEKLFF.